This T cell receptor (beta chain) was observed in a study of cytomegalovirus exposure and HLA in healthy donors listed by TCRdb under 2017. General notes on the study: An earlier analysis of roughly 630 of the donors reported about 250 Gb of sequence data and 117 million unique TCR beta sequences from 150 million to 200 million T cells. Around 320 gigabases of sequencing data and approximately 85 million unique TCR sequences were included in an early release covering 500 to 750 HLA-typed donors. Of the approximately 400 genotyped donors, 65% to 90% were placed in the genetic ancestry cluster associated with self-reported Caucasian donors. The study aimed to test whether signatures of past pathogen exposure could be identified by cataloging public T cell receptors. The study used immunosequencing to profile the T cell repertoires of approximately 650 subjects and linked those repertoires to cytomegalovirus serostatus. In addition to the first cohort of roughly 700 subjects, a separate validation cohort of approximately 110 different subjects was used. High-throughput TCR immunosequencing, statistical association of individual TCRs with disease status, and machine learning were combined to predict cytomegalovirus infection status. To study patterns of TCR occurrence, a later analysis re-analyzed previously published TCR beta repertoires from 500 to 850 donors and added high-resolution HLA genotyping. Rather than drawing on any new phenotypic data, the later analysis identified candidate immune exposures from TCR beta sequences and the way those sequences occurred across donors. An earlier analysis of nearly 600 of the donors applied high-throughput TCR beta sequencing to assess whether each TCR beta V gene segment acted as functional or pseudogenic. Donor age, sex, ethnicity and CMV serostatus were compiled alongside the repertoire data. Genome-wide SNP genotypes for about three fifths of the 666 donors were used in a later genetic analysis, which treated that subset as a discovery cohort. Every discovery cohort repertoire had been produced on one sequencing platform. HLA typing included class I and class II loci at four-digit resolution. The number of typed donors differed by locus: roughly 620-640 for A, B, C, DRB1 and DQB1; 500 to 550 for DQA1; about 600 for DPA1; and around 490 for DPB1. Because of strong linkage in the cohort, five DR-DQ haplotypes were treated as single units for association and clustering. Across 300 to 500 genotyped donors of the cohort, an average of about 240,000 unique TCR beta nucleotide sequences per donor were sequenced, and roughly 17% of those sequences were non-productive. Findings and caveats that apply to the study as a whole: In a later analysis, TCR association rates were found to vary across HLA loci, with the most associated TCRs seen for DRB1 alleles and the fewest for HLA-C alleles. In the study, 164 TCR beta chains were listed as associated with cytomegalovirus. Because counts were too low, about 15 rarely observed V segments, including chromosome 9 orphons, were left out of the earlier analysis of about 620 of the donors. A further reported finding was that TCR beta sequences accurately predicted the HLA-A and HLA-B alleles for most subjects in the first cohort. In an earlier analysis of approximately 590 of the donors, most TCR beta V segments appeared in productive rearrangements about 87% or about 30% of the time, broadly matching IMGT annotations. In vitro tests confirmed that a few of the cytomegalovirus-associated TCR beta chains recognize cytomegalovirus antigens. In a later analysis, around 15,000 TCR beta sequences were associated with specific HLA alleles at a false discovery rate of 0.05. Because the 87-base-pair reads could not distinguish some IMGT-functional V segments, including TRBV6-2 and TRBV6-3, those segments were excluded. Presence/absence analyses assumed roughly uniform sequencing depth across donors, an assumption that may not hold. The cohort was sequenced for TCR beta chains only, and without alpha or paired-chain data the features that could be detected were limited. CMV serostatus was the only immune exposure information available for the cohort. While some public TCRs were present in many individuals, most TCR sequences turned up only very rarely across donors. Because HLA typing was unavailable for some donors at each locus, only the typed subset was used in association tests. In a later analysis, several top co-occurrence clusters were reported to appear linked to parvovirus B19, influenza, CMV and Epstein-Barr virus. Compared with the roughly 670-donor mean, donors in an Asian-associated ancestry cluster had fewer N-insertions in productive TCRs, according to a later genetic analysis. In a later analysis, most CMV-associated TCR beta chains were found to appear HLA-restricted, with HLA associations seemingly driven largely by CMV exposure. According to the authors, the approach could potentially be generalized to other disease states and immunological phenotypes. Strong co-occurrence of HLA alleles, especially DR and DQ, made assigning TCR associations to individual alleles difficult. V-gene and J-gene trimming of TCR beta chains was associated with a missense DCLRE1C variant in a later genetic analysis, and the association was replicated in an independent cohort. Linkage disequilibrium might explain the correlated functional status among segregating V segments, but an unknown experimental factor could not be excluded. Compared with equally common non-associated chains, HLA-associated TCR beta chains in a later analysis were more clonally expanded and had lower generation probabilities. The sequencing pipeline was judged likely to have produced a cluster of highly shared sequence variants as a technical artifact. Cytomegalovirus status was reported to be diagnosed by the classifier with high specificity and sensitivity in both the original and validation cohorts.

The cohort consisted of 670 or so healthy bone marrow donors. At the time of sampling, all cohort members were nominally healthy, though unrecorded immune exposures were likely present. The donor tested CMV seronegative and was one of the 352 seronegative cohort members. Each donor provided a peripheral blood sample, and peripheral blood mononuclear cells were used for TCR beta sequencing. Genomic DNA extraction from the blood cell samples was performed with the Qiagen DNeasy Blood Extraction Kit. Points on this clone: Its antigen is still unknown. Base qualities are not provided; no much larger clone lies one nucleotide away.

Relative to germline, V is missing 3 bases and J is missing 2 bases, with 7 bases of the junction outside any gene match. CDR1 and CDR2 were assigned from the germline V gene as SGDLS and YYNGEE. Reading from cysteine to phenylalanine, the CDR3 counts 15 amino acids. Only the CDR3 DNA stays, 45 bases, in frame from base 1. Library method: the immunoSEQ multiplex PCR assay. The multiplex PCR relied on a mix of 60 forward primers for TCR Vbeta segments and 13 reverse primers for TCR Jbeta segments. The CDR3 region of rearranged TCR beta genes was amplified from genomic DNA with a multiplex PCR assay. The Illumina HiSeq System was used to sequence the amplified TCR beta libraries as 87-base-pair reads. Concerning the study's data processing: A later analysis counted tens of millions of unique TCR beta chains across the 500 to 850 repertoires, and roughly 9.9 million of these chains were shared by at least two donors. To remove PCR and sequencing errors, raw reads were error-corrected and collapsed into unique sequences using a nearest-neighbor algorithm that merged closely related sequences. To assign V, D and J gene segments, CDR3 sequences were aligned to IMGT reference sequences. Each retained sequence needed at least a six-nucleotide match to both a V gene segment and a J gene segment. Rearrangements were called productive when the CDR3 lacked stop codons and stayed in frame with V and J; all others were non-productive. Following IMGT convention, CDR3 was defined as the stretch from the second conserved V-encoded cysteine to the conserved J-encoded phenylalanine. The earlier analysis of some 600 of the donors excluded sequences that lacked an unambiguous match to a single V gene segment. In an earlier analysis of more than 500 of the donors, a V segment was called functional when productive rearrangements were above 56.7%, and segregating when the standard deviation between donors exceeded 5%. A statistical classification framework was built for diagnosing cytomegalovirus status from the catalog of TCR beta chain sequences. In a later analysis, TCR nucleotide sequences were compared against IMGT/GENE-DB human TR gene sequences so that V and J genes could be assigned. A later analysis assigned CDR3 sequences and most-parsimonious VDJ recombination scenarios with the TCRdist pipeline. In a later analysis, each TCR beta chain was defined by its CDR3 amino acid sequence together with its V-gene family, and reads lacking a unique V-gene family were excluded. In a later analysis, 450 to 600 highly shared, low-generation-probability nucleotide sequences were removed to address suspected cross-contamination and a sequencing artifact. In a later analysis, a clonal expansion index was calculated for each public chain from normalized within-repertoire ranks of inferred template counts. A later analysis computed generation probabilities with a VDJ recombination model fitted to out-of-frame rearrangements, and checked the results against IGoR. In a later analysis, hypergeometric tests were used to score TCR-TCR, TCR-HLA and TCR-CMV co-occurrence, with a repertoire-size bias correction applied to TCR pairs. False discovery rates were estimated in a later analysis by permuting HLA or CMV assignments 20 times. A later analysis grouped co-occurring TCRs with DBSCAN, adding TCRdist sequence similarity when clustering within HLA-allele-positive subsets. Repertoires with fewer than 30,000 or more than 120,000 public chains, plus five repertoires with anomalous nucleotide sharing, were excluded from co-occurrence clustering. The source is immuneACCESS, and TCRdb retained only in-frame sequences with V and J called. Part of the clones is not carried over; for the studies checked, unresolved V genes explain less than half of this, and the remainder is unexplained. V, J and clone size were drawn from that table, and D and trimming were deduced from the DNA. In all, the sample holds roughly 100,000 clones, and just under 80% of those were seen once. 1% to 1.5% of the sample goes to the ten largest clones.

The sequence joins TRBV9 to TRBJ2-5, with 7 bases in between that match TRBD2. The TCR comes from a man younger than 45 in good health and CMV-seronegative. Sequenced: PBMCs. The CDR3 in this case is CASSGARGVQETQYF. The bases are TGTGCCAGCAGCGGAGCACGGGGGGTTCAAGAGACCCAGTACTTC.